The rows below give T cell receptor beta chains drawn from one sample of a study of blood T cells in healthy people across ages. TCRdb independently ran MiXCR on the 5' RACE reads; one entry per CDR3 protein. The table includes roughly 1,800,000 distinct CDR3 sequences, about 50% detected once. The sequenced sample was blood. The receptors derive from a woman aged 40 to 50 in good health. The CDR3 runs from the conserved cysteine through the conserved F or W.

J | length | V | CDR3
TRBJ2-5 | 16 | TRBV4-2 | CASSQDTRGAQETQYF
TRBJ2-4 | 17 | TRBV6-2/TRBV6-3 | CASSYYGAGSSGNIQYF
TRBJ2-3 | 16 | TRBV11-2 | CASSLAGGFPTDTQYF
TRBJ1-2 | 19 | TRBV27 | CASSLSPRSLGQGNYGYTF
TRBJ1-6 | 17 | TRBV9 | CASSVERGTGRNSPLHF
TRBJ2-3 | 11 | TRBV20-1 | CSAHQTDTQYF
TRBJ2-5 | 19 | TRBV12-3/TRBV12-4 | CASSSSRGSVINKQETQYF
TRBJ2-5 | 13 | TRBV20-1 | CSTHEAAGETQYF
- | 15 | TRBV12-3/TRBV12-4 | CASSLSVRGLSEQYF
TRBJ2-6 | 17 | TRBV7-2 | CASSPRAGVSGANVLTF
TRBJ2-6 | 16 | TRBV20-1 | CSARRGTGPQANVLTF
TRBJ2-1 | 15 | TRBV5-1 | CASSLTNPNYNEQFF
TRBJ2-3 | 13 | TRBV15 | CATRDPGHNTQYF
TRBJ2-3 | 15 | TRBV29-1 | CSVEEQGSSTDTQYF
TRBJ2-1 | 16 | TRBV9 | CASSVRQSGSYNEQFF
TRBJ2-5 | 12 | TRBV7-9 | CASSPDIRAQYF
TRBJ2-3 | 16 | TRBV4-1 | CSSSQSPGSSTDTQYF
TRBJ2-3 | 12 | TRBV6-2/TRBV6-3 | CASSLLLAPQYF
TRBJ2-4 | 13 | TRBV7-9 | CASSVLVGSIQYF
TRBJ2-5 | 18 | TRBV5-1 | CASAGPAGATTFQETQYF
TRBJ1-4 | 15 | TRBV6-5 | CASTEGGGPNEKLFF
TRBJ2-1 | 17 | TRBV20-1 | CSATNLAGGREPNEQFF
TRBJ1-4 | 14 | TRBV28 | CASRQGQPYEKLFF
TRBJ1-2 | 16 | TRBV6-2/TRBV6-3 | CASSYSRDRANYGYTF
TRBJ2-7 | 16 | TRBV21-1 | CASSYEGLDRSYEQYF
TRBJ2-5 | 16 | TRBV14 | CASSPGWGLIEETQYF
TRBJ2-5 | 16 | TRBV6-2/TRBV6-3 | CASSYLGSGGGNEQYF
TRBJ1-4 | 15 | TRBV2 | CASGWVEQWAEKLFF
TRBJ2-1 | 16 | TRBV9 | CASSLRGSGGNNEQFF
TRBJ2-2 | 14 | TRBV20-1 | CSARGGPGTGELFF
TRBJ2-2 | 18 | TRBV28 | CASSLLDADRRRNGELFF
TRBJ2-5 | 17 | TRBV18 | CASSPTPTTSGQETQYF
TRBJ1-4 | 14 | TRBV4-1 | CASSQDPGGEKLFF
TRBJ1-2 | 14 | TRBV12-3/TRBV12-4 | CASSQRDRGTGYTF
TRBJ1-2 | 13 | TRBV27 | CASSILPFHGYTF
TRBJ2-3 | 16 | TRBV9 | CASSTQRGASTDTQYF
TRBJ1-2 | 13 | TRBV18 | CASSPIETYGYTF
TRBJ2-5 | 15 | TRBV25-1 | CASSDGEGYQETQYF
TRBJ1-1 | 12 | TRBV29-1 | CSVGRGIAEAFF
TRBJ2-4 | 16 | TRBV6-1 | CASSQGDGRVGNIQYF
TRBJ2-3 | 11 | TRBV15 | CATLSTDTQYF
TRBJ2-5 | 14 | TRBV20-1 | CSATPLAGGETQYF
TRBJ2-5 | 16 | TRBV7-2 | CASSLQGQGAGETQYF
TRBJ1-4 | 17 | TRBV7-2 | CASSLVGRGNTNEKLFF
TRBJ2-4 | 14 | TRBV27 | CASSRGTDFIEQYF
TRBJ2-7 | 14 | TRBV28 | CASRSGTSSYEQYF
TRBJ1-2 | 13 | TRBV20-1 | CSARVASNYGYTF
TRBJ1-2 | 13 | TRBV7-2 | CASSKQTAGGYTF
TRBJ2-3 | 14 | TRBV12-3/TRBV12-4 | CASSFPRVTDTQYF
TRBJ1-2 | 14 | TRBV9 | CASSATTGDYGYTF
TRBJ2-1 | 15 | TRBV24-1 | CATSDLRGEANEQFF
TRBJ2-5 | 18 | TRBV7-2 | CASSSRAFGGTEAREQYF
TRBJ2-3 | 16 | TRBV7-2 | CASSLSPGQSTDTQYF
TRBJ1-2 | 16 | TRBV20-1 | CSATKPNPGTGDGYTF
TRBJ2-1 | 17 | TRBV11-3 | CASSYRGPSQGYNEQFF
TRBJ2-6 | 16 | TRBV20-1 | CSARYRGGSGANVLTF
TRBJ2-1 | 16 | TRBV4-2 | CASSQDLLLGGDEQFF
TRBJ1-6 | 17 | TRBV7-2 | CASSFTGFSSYNSPLHF
TRBJ1-6 | 13 | TRBV20-1 | CSASLGGNSPLHF